This TCR beta chain was sequenced during a study of technical replicates of blood from a handful of donors. The CDR3 sequence is 17 residues long. The V end was cut by 4 bases, the J end by 2 bases, with 20 bases between. Germline lookup yields CDR1 SEHNR and CDR2 FQNEAQ (reference sequence). Here immunoSEQ multiplex PCR was the method, and the copy in TCRdb shows in-frame clones only, minus some. The repertoire consists of 85,000 to 100,000 clones, with around 95% occurring once and the leading ten covering approximately 0.23%. The chain uses TRBV7-9 and TRBJ1-2; a possible D gene is TRBD1 (5 bases). This receptor was taken from a human donor in good health. The sample was T cells isolated from PBMCs. CDR3: CASSSSVGGRGNYGYTF. The CDR3 DNA reads TGTGCCAGCAGCTCGAGCGTGGGCGGGCGGGGGAACTATGGCTACACCTTC.